The clone carrying this T cell receptor (beta chain) is a singleton in its sample. V was cut by 0 bases and J by 1 base, with 12 bases left in between. Germline V gene data show CDR1 as SGHDN and CDR2 as FVKESK. This CDR3 has 16 residues. This sample is drawn from a study of blood T cell repertoires in COVID-19. Study information: COVID-19 samples, acute and convalescent, were from the United States, Italy and Spain.

The authors' processing: The authors estimated nucleated cell counts from reference gene primer amplification. Assay: immunoSEQ multiplex PCR; the TCRdb copy retains only in-frame clones and omits some. V, J and clone size derive from that table, while D and trimming were established from the DNA sequence. Of hundreds of thousands of clones in the sample, 83% were seen once. Material: peripheral blood. The sequence came from a woman aged 30 to 39 with COVID-19, enrolled during active disease. The chain combines TRBV14 with TRBJ1-1, with D possibly being TRBD1 (5 bases). The CDR3 DNA reads TGTGCCAGCAGCCAAGATCCCCCAGGGTGGAACACTGAAGCTTTCTTT. Translated: CASSQDPPGWNTEAFF.